This entry lists 3 T cell receptor beta chains sequenced from one sample in a study of Ad26.COV2.S vaccination and SARS-CoV-2 variants (dated by TCRdb to the early 2020s). Per the publication, the treatment or condition label means: roughly 18 received Ad26.COV2.S at low or high dose, single or two shots; five or six received placebo; per-sample allocation not given. Repertoires of vaccine and placebo recipients were sequenced from samples taken on day 63 after the first injection. The library was produced with the immunoSEQ multiplex PCR assay. TCRdb re-hosts the immuneACCESS table, in-frame sequences only. Its copies lack some clones; in the studies checked, an unresolved V gene accounts for under half of them, and the cause for the rest is not known. The sample profile shows fewer than 400,000 clones; about 86% of them were found once. The ten largest account for roughly 2.1% of the sample. The starting material was peripheral blood, obtained in a trial of Ad26.COV2.S vaccine versus placebo. The receptors were gathered from a person between 18 and 60 years old who received the Ad26.COV2.S COVID-19 vaccine or a placebo.

This chain links TRBV7-8 with TRBJ1-4; maybe TRBD1 (5 bases). The CDR3 length is 14 residues. Trimming took 6 bases from V and 3 from J, leaving 11 bases between them. Germline lookup yields CDR1 SGHVS and CDR2 FQNEAQ. In DNA form, the CDR3 reads TGTGCCAGCAGTTACAGGCTACCTAATGAAAAACTGTTTTTT. Its protein is CASSYRLPNEKLFF.

This clone was seen a handful of times. The V and J genes are TRBV6-5 and TRBJ1-3, with 7 bases aligning to TRBD1. In germline, CDR1 is MNHEY, CDR2 SVGAGI. V shed 6 bases, J shed 0 bases, and the junction held 2 bases outside the gene matches. The CDR3 loop spans 14 amino acids. Here the CDR3 DNA reads TGTGCCAGCAGCACAGGGGTCTCTGGAAACACCATATATTTT. This sequence encodes CASSTGVSGNTIYF.

The rearrangement uses TRBV30 and TRBJ1-1; TRBD1 agrees at 8 bases. The V and J ends lost 2 bases and 1 base, in that order; junction bases with no gene match: 6. Germline V CDR1 and CDR2: GTSNPN, SVGIG (reference sequence). This CDR3 comprises 15 residues. CDR3 in DNA: TGTGCCTGGAGTTTGGCGGACAGGGCGAACACTGAAGCTTTCTTT. Translated: CAWSLADRANTEAFF.